Presented here are 14 T cell receptor beta chains from one specimen sequenced in a study of technical replicates of blood from a handful of donors. Sequenced by immunoSEQ multiplex PCR; TCRdb stores in-frame clones only, minus some. The data contain about 91,000 clones, less than 95% of them singletons. The sequencing sample was made of T cells isolated from PBMCs. These receptors all stem from a human donor in good health.

Remarks on this clone: Additional DNA sequences in this sample encode the identical CDR3. The J gene is TRBJ2-4, the V gene TRBV11-2; D unresolved. V was shortened by 2 bases and J by 0 bases, with 11 bases between the two germline ends. Germline assignment: CDR1 SGHAT and CDR2 FQNNGV. This CDR3 contains 16 residues. The CDR3, as DNA: TGTGCCAGCAGCTTAATGCCAGTCCTAGCCAAAAACATTCAGTACTTC. This translates into CASSLMPVLAKNIQYF.

This chain links TRBV16 with TRBJ1-4; 7 nucleotides agree with TRBD1. J gave up 5 bases and V 1 base, and 4 bases lay outside the gene matches. Germline values: CDR1 KGHSY, CDR2 FQNENV. The CDR3 covers 15 residues. CDR3 coding DNA: TGTGCCAGCAGCCAATTAGTGGGACAGAATGAAAAACTGTTTTTT. Residues: CASSQLVGQNEKLFF.

CDR3 DNA sequence: TGTGCCAGCAGCCTGACTAGCGGGATTTACAATGAGCAGTTCTTC. Translating gives CASSLTSGIYNEQFF. The chain joins TRBV11-3 to TRBJ2-1, with 11 bases identical to TRBD2. The CDR3 runs to 15 residues. Germline CDR1 and CDR2: SGHNT and YENEEA. Trimming cost V 5 bases and J 4 bases; bases outside gene matches: 4.

This chain connects TRBV19 to TRBJ1-5, with 7 bases matching TRBD1. CDR3 length: 15 residues. CDR1 and CDR2 (germline): LNHDA, SQIVND (reference sequence). With 5 bases clipped from V and 2 bases from J, the junction kept 6 bases outside the gene matches. CDR3 amino acids: CASSQDRAGNQPQHF. CDR3 bases: TGTGCCAGTAGTCAAGACAGGGCGGGCAATCAGCCCCAGCATTTT.

The rearrangement uses TRBV7-9 and TRBJ1-5; possible D gene TRBD1, 6 bases. Trimming pared 5 bases from V and 0 bases from J, leaving 23 bases between. The germline CDR1 and CDR2 sequences are SEHNR and FQNEAQ (reference sequence). The CDR3 runs to 19 residues. CDR3 sequence reads: CASSHHRTDKVNSNQPQHF. Written as DNA, the CDR3 is TGTGCCAGCAGCCACCACCGGACAGACAAAGTAAATAGCAATCAGCCCCAGCATTTT.

The genes are TRBV15 and TRBJ1-3; 10 bases line up with TRBD1. Germline CDR1 reads LNHNV; CDR2 reads YYDKDF (reference sequence). Unmatched junction bases numbered 8, after V lost 2 bases and J lost 4 bases. This CDR3 is 17 amino acids long. CDR3 amino acids: CATSRPTDRGPGNTIYF. The CDR3, as DNA: TGTGCCACCAGCAGACCCACCGACAGGGGGCCCGGAAACACCATATATTTT.

The chain uses TRBV5-1 and TRBJ2-5, with TRBD2 matching over 16 bases. Germline-derived CDR1 and CDR2 are SGHRS and YFSETQ. The CDR3 is made up of 14 amino acids. Unmatched junction bases numbered 5, after V lost 4 bases and J lost 11 bases. CDR3 in DNA: TGCGCCAGCAGCCCGGGACTAGCGGGGGGGCATCAGTACTTC. Encoded protein: CASSPGLAGGHQYF.

The CDR3 DNA is TGCGCCAGCAGCTTCAGTCCCAGACAGGGCGACACCAGAGAACACGAAGCTTTCTTT. Protein product: CASSFSPRQGDTREHEAFF. This chain joins TRBV4-1 and TRBJ1-1; TRBD1 matches at 7 bases. Losses at the gene ends were 5 bases for V and 8 bases for J; bases not matched to a gene: 26. This CDR3 spans 19 amino acids. Germline CDR1 MGHRA, CDR2 YSYEKL.

CDR3 nucleotide sequence: TGTGCCAGCAGCTCTTGGCTAGGGGTGAACACTGAAGCTTTCTTT. Its translation: CASSSWLGVNTEAFF. V gene TRBV11-3 combines with J gene TRBJ1-1; D may be TRBD1 (5 bases). Germline loops: CDR1 SGHNT, CDR2 YENEEA. Trimming took 4 bases from V and 0 from J, leaving 12 bases between them. CDR3 length equals 15 residues.

This chain uses TRBV6-5 with TRBJ1-2, with 8 bases fitting TRBD1. The CDR3 has 14 amino acids. V lost 5 bases and J lost 0; bases outside the gene matches: 2. From germline, CDR1 is MNHEY and CDR2 SVGAGI. In nucleotides, the CDR3 is TGTGCCAGCAGTCCGGGACAGGCTAACTATGGCTACACCTTC. Amino acids: CASSPGQANYGYTF.

The rearrangement joins TRBV2 to TRBJ1-3; 8 bases align to TRBD1. The V gene's germline CDR1 is SNHLY and CDR2 FYNNEI. The ends lost 4 bases at V and 0 bases at J; junction bases unmatched: 2. CDR3 length: 15 residues. In DNA form, the CDR3 reads TGTGCCAGCAGTGTCGACAGGGGCTCTGGAAACACCATATATTTT. As protein: CASSVDRGSGNTIYF.

The rearrangement links TRBV13 to TRBJ1-4, with D maybe TRBD1 (6 bases). V was pared by 3 bases and J by 12 bases, with 8 bases between. Germline-derived CDR1 and CDR2 are PRHDT and FYEKMQ (reference sequence). This CDR3 spans 11 amino acids. The CDR3 loop reads CASSLGAELFF. The CDR3, as DNA: TGTGCCAGCAGCTTGGGGGCGGAACTGTTTTTT.

This rearrangement joins TRBV28 to TRBJ1-3; D remains ambiguous. Germline V lookup: CDR1 MDHEN, CDR2 SYDVKM. V lost 4 bases to trimming and J lost 6 bases, with 7 bases between them. The CDR3 is made up of 12 amino acids. CDR3 in amino acids: CASSSRVNTIYF. Here the CDR3 DNA reads TGTGCCAGCAGTTCCCGTGTAAACACCATATATTTT.

This chain uses TRBV10-3 with TRBJ2-1; TRBD1 aligns across 7 bases. The J segment lost 2 bases and the V segment lost 5 bases, leaving 12 bases of the junction unmatched. The length of the CDR3 is 17 residues. Germline CDR1 is ENHRY and CDR2 is SYGVKD. CDR3 bases: TGTGCCATCAGTTCCCCTTGGGAAGGGGGCGCCTACAATGAGCAGTTCTTC. It specifies CAISSPWEGGAYNEQFF.